This TCR beta chain was found in a study of PD-1 blockade in classical Hodgkin lymphoma. This CDR3 comprises 17 residues. J gave up 6 bases and V 4 bases, and 8 bases lay outside the gene matches. CDR1 is SGHNT and CDR2 is YYREEE in the germline V gene (reference sequence). Sequencing used immunoSEQ multiplex PCR; TCRdb keeps in-frame clones, though not all of them. This table has approximately 13,000 clones, about 88% appearing once. With regard to this clone: Its antigen is not known.

Time point defined: cycle 4 day 1 (C4D1), after five to seven weeks of nivolumab. All trial patients relapsed after autologous stem cell transplantation. Magnetic negative selection served to purify CD4+ T cells out of PBMCs that had been thawed. Overall study results and limits: Among the patients, those starting nivolumab under 1 year after ASCT were excluded.

J is TRBJ2-1 and V is TRBV5-4, with 15 bases fitting TRBD2. The sequenced sample was CD4+ T cells from blood, obtained before the fourth cycle of nivolumab. This clonotype was sampled from a human donor with classical Hodgkin lymphoma. CDR3 residues: CASSPGTSGRLGNEQFF. In DNA form, the CDR3 reads TGTGCCAGCAGCCCCGGGACTAGCGGGAGGCTAGGCAATGAGCAGTTCTTC.